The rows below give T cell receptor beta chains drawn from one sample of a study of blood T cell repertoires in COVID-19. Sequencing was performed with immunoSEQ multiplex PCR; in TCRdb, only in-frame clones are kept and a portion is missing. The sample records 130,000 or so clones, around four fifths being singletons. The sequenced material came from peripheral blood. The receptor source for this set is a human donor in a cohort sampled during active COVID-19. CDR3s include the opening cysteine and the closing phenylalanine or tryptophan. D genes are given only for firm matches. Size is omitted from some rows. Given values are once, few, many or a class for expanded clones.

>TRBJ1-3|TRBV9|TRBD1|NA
TGTGCCAGCAGCGCCGGGACAGGGAGAGACACCATATATTTT
CASSAGTGRDTIYF
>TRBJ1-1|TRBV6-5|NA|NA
TGTGCCAGCAGTCAGGGGAGAGGGACTGAAGCTTTCTTT
CASSQGRGTEAFF
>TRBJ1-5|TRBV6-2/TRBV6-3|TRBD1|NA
TGTGCCAGCAGCCGCGGACAGGGGACGAATCAGCCCCAGCATTTT
CASSRGQGTNQPQHF
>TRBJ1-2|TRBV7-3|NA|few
TGTGCCAGCAGCCTTGGGGGGGAAACAGGGACCTACACCTTC
CASSLGGETGTYTF
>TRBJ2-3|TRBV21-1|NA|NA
TGTGCCAGCAGCAGAAGGACTAGCGGGAGTGTGCAGTATTTT
CASSRRTSGSVQYF
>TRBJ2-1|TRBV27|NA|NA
TGTGCCAGCAGTTTTAGTTCGACAGGCCCCGGTGGGCACAATGAGCAGTTCTTC
CASSFSSTGPGGHNEQFF
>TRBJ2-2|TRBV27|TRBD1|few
TGTGCCAGCCGCCGGGACAGGAACACCGGGGAGCTGTTTTTT
CASRRDRNTGELFF
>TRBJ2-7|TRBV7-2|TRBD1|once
TGTGCCAGCAGCCTCAGGACAGGGGGGTACGAGCAGTACTTC
CASSLRTGGYEQYF
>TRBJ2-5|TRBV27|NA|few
TGTGCCAGCAGTTTATGGGGGCGCCTCCAAGAGACCCAGTACTTC
CASSLWGRLQETQYF
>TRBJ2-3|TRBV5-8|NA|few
TGTGCCAGCAGCTCCAGACAGGCTCTTAGCACAGATACGCAGTATTTT
CASSSRQALSTDTQYF
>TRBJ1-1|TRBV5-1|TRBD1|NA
TGCGCCAGCAGCTCACAGGGGGAAGGGACTGAAGCTTTCTTT
CASSSQGEGTEAFF
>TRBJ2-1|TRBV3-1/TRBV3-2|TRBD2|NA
TGTGCCAGCAGCCAAGAACCCGGGACTAGAATATACAATGAGCAGTTCTTC
CASSQEPGTRIYNEQFF
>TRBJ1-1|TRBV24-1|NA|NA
TGTGCCACCAGTGACTTGAACACTGAAGCTTTCTTT
CATSDLNTEAFF
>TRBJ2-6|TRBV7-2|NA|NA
TGTGCCAGCAGCCCTCTTTATGGCAGGGTCGCTGGGGCCAACGTCCTGACTTTC
CASSPLYGRVAGANVLTF
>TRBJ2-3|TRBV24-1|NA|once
TGTGCCACCAGTTTGGGCGGCACAGATACGCAGTATTTT
CATSLGGTDTQYF
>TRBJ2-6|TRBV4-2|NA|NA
TGTGCCAGCAGCCAAAGCGAGGGTTCTGGGGCCAACGTCCTGACTTTC
CASSQSEGSGANVLTF
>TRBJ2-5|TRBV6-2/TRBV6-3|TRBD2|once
TGTGCCAGCAGCCTCGGACTAGCGGGGCCCAACCAAGAGACCCAGTACTTC
CASSLGLAGPNQETQYF
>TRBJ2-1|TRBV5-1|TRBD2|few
TGCGCCAGCAGCCCCCCGGGACTAGGGTATAACGAGCAGTTCTTC
CASSPPGLGYNEQFF
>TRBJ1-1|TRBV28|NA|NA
TGTGCCAGCAGTTTAGGGGCTAAGACTGAAGCTTTCTTT
CASSLGAKTEAFF
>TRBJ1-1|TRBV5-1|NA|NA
TGCGCCAGCAGCTTGGCGGGGAATCGGAACACTGAAGCTTTCTTT
CASSLAGNRNTEAFF
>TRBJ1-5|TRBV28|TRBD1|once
TGTGCCAGCAACTCCCAGGGGGACCCACAGGGTTGGCCCCAGCATTTT
CASNSQGDPQGWPQHF
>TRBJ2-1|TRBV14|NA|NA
TGTGCCAGCAGCCAGTGGGCCGATGAGCAGTTCTTC
CASSQWADEQFF
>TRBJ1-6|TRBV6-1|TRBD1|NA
TGTGCCAGCAGTGAAGGACAGGGGCTATCCCTCCACTTT
CASSEGQGLSLHF
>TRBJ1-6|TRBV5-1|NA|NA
TGCGCCAGCAGCTTGGACAGGGAATATTCACCCCTCCACTTT
CASSLDREYSPLHF
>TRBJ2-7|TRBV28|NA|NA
TGTGCCAGCAGTTTAGTAGGGGATTATAACGAGCAGTACTTC
CASSLVGDYNEQYF
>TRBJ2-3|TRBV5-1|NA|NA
TGCGCCAGCAGCTTGGACAGGCCCACAGATACGCAGTATTTT
CASSLDRPTDTQYF
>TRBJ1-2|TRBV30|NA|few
TGTGCCTGGATCTACCGAGGTCATGGCTACACCTTC
CAWIYRGHGYTF
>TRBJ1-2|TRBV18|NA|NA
TGTGCCAGCTCACTCCGACAGGAAACTAACTATGGCTACACCTTC
CASSLRQETNYGYTF
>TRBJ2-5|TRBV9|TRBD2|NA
TGTGCCAGCAGCGTAGATTGGACTAGCGGTCAAGAGACCCAGTACTTC
CASSVDWTSGQETQYF
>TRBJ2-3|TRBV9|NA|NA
TGTGCCAGCAGCGTACTACAGGGCCTGACAGATACGCAGTATTTT
CASSVLQGLTDTQYF
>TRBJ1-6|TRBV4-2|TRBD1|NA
TGTGCCAGCAGCCCGGAGGGACAGGTGAATTCACCCCTCCACTTT
CASSPEGQVNSPLHF
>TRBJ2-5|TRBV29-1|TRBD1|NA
TGCAGCTTCACTGACAGGGAAGGAGAGACCCAGTACTTC
CSFTDREGETQYF
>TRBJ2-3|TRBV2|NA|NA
TGTGCCAGCACGGAGGACACAGATACGCAGTATTTT
CASTEDTDTQYF
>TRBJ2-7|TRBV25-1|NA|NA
TGTGCCAGCAGTGCGGGATACGAGCAGTACTTC
CASSAGYEQYF
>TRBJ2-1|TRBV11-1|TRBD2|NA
TGTGCCAGCAGCTTATTGGGGCTAGCGGACTACAATGAGCAGTTCTTC
CASSLLGLADYNEQFF
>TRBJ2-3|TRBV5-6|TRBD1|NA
TGTGCCAGCAGCACCCGGGACAGGACTAGCACAGATACGCAGTATTTT
CASSTRDRTSTDTQYF
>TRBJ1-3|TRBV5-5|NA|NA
TGTGCCAGCAGCGGTGGGGTCAGGGAAGGACCTGGAAACACCATATATTTT
CASSGGVREGPGNTIYF
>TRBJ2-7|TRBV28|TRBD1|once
TGTGCCAGCAGTTTCGCGGACAGGGACTACGAGCAGTACTTC
CASSFADRDYEQYF
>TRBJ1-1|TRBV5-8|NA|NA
TGTGCCAGCAGCTTGAATCGGGGGACTGAAGCTTTCTTT
CASSLNRGTEAFF
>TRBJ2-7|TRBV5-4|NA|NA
TGTGCCAGCAGCTTGACAGCCTCTTACTCCTACGAGCAGTACTTC
CASSLTASYSYEQYF
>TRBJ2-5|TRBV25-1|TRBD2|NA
TGTGCCAGCAGTGAACCCGGACTAGCGGGGCGGGAGACCCAGTACTTC
CASSEPGLAGRETQYF
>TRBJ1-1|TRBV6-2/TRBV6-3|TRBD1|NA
TGTGCCAGCAGTTACTTAAGGACAGGGACTGAAGCTTTCTTT
CASSYLRTGTEAFF
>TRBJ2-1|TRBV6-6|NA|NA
TGTGCCAGCAGTTACTCCCGGGTCTACAATGAGCAGTTCTTC
CASSYSRVYNEQFF
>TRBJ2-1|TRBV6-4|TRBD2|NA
TGTGCCAGCAGTGCTAGCGGGGGCTCCTACAATGAGCAGTTCTTC
CASSASGGSYNEQFF
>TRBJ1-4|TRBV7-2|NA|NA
TGTGCCAGCAGCTTCGCCCATACGGGGGAAAAACTGTTTTTT
CASSFAHTGEKLFF
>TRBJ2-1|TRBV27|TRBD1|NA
TGTGCCAGCAGTGGCCAGGGGGATACCCAGTTCTTC
CASSGQGDTQFF
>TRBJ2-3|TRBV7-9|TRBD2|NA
TGTGCCAGCAGCCCTAGCGGGGGGGAGGTGGTGGATTTT
CASSPSGGEVVDF
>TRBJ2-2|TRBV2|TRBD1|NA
TGTGCCAGCAGGAAGATGACAGGGGGCGGGGAGCTGTTTTTT
CASRKMTGGGELFF
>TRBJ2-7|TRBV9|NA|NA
TGTGCCAGCAGTGCTTTTCTACGGGGGGAGCAGTACTTC
CASSAFLRGEQYF
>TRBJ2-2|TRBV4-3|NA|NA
TGCGCCAGCAGCCAAGTCAGGGACACCGGGGAGCTGTTTTTT
CASSQVRDTGELFF
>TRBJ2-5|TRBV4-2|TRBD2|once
TGTGCCAGCAGCCAAGAGCCGACTAGCGGGGAGACCCAGTACTTC
CASSQEPTSGETQYF
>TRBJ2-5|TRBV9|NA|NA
TGTGCCAGCAGCGTAGATTCCAGGGGCGAGACCCAGTACTTC
CASSVDSRGETQYF
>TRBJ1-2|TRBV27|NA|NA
TGTGCCAGCAGTTTTACAGGGAATGGCTACACCTTC
CASSFTGNGYTF
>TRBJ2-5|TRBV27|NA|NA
TGTGCCAGCGGGCTCACACGGGAGACCCAGTACTTC
CASGLTRETQYF
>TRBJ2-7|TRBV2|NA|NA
TGTGCCAGCAACGCGGGATTAGGGTCCTACGAGCAGTACTTC
CASNAGLGSYEQYF
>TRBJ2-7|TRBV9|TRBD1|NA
TGTGCCAGCAGCCGAGGGACAGCAGCCTCTTCAGCCTACGAGCAGTACTTC
CASSRGTAASSAYEQYF
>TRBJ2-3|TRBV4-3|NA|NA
TGCGCCAGCAGCCAAGCCTTACAGAGAACAGATACGCAGTATTTT
CASSQALQRTDTQYF